The next 26 T cell receptor beta chains were all read from a single sample in a study of neurological immune-mediated disorders. Stated time point: longitudinal time-point 3. TCRdb fed the 5' RACE reads into MiXCR, producing one record per CDR3 protein. The table records roughly 100,000 distinct CDR3 sequences, 10% to 11% of them present only once. Sequenced sample: PBMCs. The receptors were gathered from a female donor with HTLV-1-associated myelopathy (HAM/TSP).

The chain couples TRBV3-1 to TRBJ2-3; no clear D gene. V shed 8 bases and J shed 6 bases, with 9 bases lying between them. CDR3 length: 11 amino acids. Germline CDR1 LGHDT, CDR2 YNNKEL (reference sequence). CDR3 loop: CASSDMDTQYF. The CDR3 nucleotides read TGTGCCAGCTCCGATATGGATACGCAGTATTTT.

This clonotype was recorded at least ten times. J is TRBJ2-5 and V is TRBV28; D not certain. CDR1 and CDR2 (germline): MDHEN, SYDVKM. Trimming took 3 bases from V and 1 from J, leaving 9 bases between them. This CDR3 is 14 amino acids long. Written as DNA, the CDR3 is TGTGCCAGCAGTTTCATAGGCACCCAAGAGACCCAGTACTTC. Translated: CASSFIGTQETQYF.

This clonotype was counted many times. The chain uses TRBV28 and TRBJ2-7, with D perhaps TRBD1 (5 bases). Trimming shortened V by 5 bases and J by 4 bases, and 15 bases separated the two germline ends. The CDR3 contains 14 residues. CDR1 and CDR2 (germline): MDHEN, SYDVKM. CDR3 DNA: TGTGCCAGCAGTCTCCGGACACCCCCTTACGAGCAGTACTTC. Translated, it gives CASSLRTPPYEQYF.

The rearrangement links TRBV12-3 or TRBV12-4 to TRBJ1-6, with D unclear. Between the trimmed V and J ends, which lost 1 base and 5 bases, there was a span of 9 bases. The CDR3 is 15 residues long. CDR3 region: CASSLGGNNNSPLHF. The CDR3 coding sequence is TGTGCCAGCAGTTTAGGAGGGAATAATAATTCACCCCTCCACTTT.

This clonotype was seen ten or more times. The chain recombines TRBV5-1 with TRBJ2-2, with D possibly matching TRBD1 (6 bases). CDR1 and CDR2 from the germline V gene are SGHRS and YFSETQ. Trimming took 7 bases from V and 4 from J, leaving 14 bases between them. This CDR3 has 14 residues. In DNA form, the CDR3 reads TGCGCCAGCGTCCGGGACACAGGCACCGGGGAGCTGTTTTTT. Its translation is CASVRDTGTGELFF.

The table lists this clonotype with many counts. V and J are TRBV6-2 or TRBV6-3 and TRBJ2-2; D remains unclear. Germline CDR1 reads MNHEY; CDR2 reads SVGEGT. Trimming pared 8 bases from V and 3 bases from J, leaving 4 bases between. The CDR3 contains 11 residues. The CDR3 DNA reads TGTGCCAGCCATGACACCGGGGAGCTGTTTTTT. Translated, it gives CASHDTGELFF.

This clonotype appeared a few times. Germline and junction disagree at one end, which may indicate a read error. This rearrangement joins TRBV20-1 to TRBJ2-7; D uncertain. The CDR3 sequence is 13 residues long. Germline V gene sequence: CDR1 DFQATT, CDR2 SNEGSKA (reference sequence). DNA for the CDR3: TGCAGTGCTAGAGATTCTTCCGGGCTCTACAGTCTCTTC. Its protein product is CSARDSSGLYSLF.

At least ten counts were recorded for this clonotype. This chain connects TRBV2 to TRBJ2-3; 9 nucleotides line up with TRBD2. CDR1 is SNHLY and CDR2 is FYNNEI in the germline V gene. Losses at the gene ends were 5 bases for V and 2 bases for J; bases not matched to a gene: 11. CDR3 length: 17 amino acids. In DNA form, the CDR3 reads TGTGCCAGCAGTAAGACTAGCGGAATACTTTTCACAGATACGCAGTATTTT. Its protein product is CASSKTSGILFTDTQYF.

There are many counts of this clonotype. The chain is built from TRBV20-1 and TRBJ2-5; 10 nucleotides align to TRBD1. There are 12 residues in the CDR3. Germline assignment: CDR1 DFQATT and CDR2 SNEGSKA (reference sequence). The CDR3 sequence is CSLGTGVETQYF. The CDR3 bases are TGCAGCCTCGGGACAGGGGTCGAGACCCAGTACTTC.

This clonotype was picked up many times. The chain couples TRBV2 to TRBJ1-1, with a tentative D call TRBD1 (5 bases). This CDR3 spans 17 amino acids. Trimming cost V 7 bases and J 2 bases, with 23 bases left between them. Germline V gene sequence: CDR1 SNHLY, CDR2 FYNNEI. CDR3: CASTQRGRDNVNTEAFF. For the CDR3, the DNA is TGTGCCAGCACCCAAAGGGGCAGGGATAACGTTAACACTGAAGCTTTCTTT.

This clonotype was detected many times. The genes are TRBV7-9 and TRBJ1-1; weak D call: TRBD1 (5 bases). V dropped 6 bases and J dropped 6 bases, with 14 bases sitting between them. Germline assignment: CDR1 SEHNR and CDR2 FQNEAQ (reference sequence). The CDR3 runs to 13 residues. Here the CDR3 reads CASRDSGGAEAFF. CDR3 nucleotides: TGTGCCAGCAGGGATAGCGGGGGAGCTGAAGCTTTCTTT.

This clonotype occurred many times. The chain joins TRBV2 to TRBJ1-6; unclear D gene. CDR3 size: 13 residues. CDR1 is SNHLY and CDR2 is FYNNEI in the germline V gene. V lost 3 bases and J 4 bases, leaving 4 bases between the germline ends. As DNA, the CDR3 is TGTGCCAGCAGTGACAGATATAATTCACCCCTCCACTTT. It encodes CASSDRYNSPLHF.

Concerning this clonotype: The DNA is omitted, as the CDR3 cannot be located on it reliably, and the CDR3 follows TCRdb's listing. The chain combines TRBV5-1 with TRBJ2-3. Germline CDR1 SGHRS, CDR2 YFSETQ. The CDR3 has 20 residues if both end residues are counted. Here the CDR3 reads CASSSVGSYEQYFGPDTQYF.

The rearrangement joins TRBV5-1 to TRBJ2-2; unclear D gene. The CDR3 length is 12 residues. Germline CDR1 is SGHRS and CDR2 is YFSETQ. V was cut by 6 bases and J by 1 base, with 4 bases left in between. CDR3 nucleotides: TGCGCCAGCAAGGAGAACACCGGGGAGCTGTTTTTT. It encodes CASKENTGELFF.

In this sample, this clonotype turned up many times. This CDR3 reads CASSDRASGLHSYNEQFF. The CDR3 coding sequence is TGCGCCAGCAGCGACAGGGCGTCGGGACTCCACTCCTACAATGAGCAGTTCTTC. The rearrangement joins TRBV5-1 to TRBJ2-1; maybe TRBD1 (7 bases). CDR3 length equals 18 residues. V lost 4 bases to trimming and J lost 0 bases, with 20 bases between them. Germline assignment: CDR1 SGHRS and CDR2 YFSETQ. The full variable domain, rest sourced from reference TRBV5-1 and TRBJ2-1, is KAGVTQTPRYLIKTRGQQVTLSCSPISGHRSVSWYQQTPGQGLQFLFEYFSETQRNKGNFPGRFSGRQFSNSRSEMNVSTLELGDSALYLCASSDRASGLHSYNEQFFGPGTRLTVL.

This clonotype was seen ten or more times. This chain uses TRBV5-1 with TRBJ1-1; 7 bases fit TRBD1. The CDR3 sequence is 13 residues long. Germline CDR1 SGHRS, CDR2 YFSETQ. V was clipped by 4 bases and J by 7 bases; unmatched bases: 7. CDR3 amino acids: CASSIGTDVEAFF. CDR3 nucleotides: TGCGCCAGCAGCATCGGGACAGATGTTGAAGCTTTCTTT.

As regards this clonotype: A clone one base away is much larger, so this may be a read error. V is TRBV6-5 and J is TRBJ2-1; 7 bases agree with TRBD1. The CDR3 contains 17 residues. Germline assignment: CDR1 MNHEY and CDR2 SVGAGI. The chain's CDR3 is CTSSRMHTGATYNEQFF. Here the CDR3 DNA reads TGTACCAGCAGTCGAATGCACACAGGGGCCACGTACAATGAGCAGTTCTTC.

The J gene is TRBJ1-1, the V gene TRBV2; perhaps TRBD1 as D (6 bases). Trimming stripped 4 bases from V and 5 bases from J, with 11 bases between. CDR1 and CDR2 (germline): SNHLY, FYNNEI. CDR3 length equals 13 residues. CDR3 sequence reads: CASSGQVGTEAFF. The CDR3 DNA reads as TGTGCCAGCAGTGGACAGGTGGGGACTGAAGCTTTCTTT.

The table lists this clonotype with many counts. The chain joins TRBV5-5 to TRBJ2-7, with 7 positions matching TRBD1. CDR1 SGHKS and CDR2 YYEKEE come from the germline V gene (reference sequence). The CDR3 length is 14 residues. The V gene end was trimmed by 4 bases and the J gene end by 1 base; junction bases not matched to a gene: 5. In DNA, the CDR3 is TGTGCCAGCAGCGATCGGGACAGATCCTACGAGCAGTACTTC. Translated, it gives CASSDRDRSYEQYF.

This clonotype was counted many times. V is TRBV11-2 and J is TRBJ2-3; 9 bases line up with TRBD2. This CDR3 has 13 amino acids. V was pared by 6 bases and J by 3 bases, with 1 base of the junction left unmatched. Germline V lookup: CDR1 SGHAT, CDR2 FQNNGV. The CDR3 DNA sequence: TGTGCCAGCAGGACTAGCGGTACAGATACGCAGTATTTT. This sequence encodes CASRTSGTDTQYF.

With regard to this clonotype: It may be a read error: a sequence one base away is much more abundant. The chain links TRBV5-1 to TRBJ2-5, with TRBD1 matching 12 bases. Germline CDR1 and CDR2: SGHRS and YFSETQ. The CDR3 sequence is 16 residues long. The CDR3 reads CARSFSGTGGWETQYF. CDR3 coding DNA: TGCGCCCGCAGCTTTTCCGGGACAGGGGGCTGGGAGACCCAGTACTTC. The whole variable domain, filled in from reference TRBV5-1 and TRBJ2-5, reads KAGVTQTPRYLIKTRGQQVTLSCSPISGHRSVSWYQQTPGQGLQFLFEYFSETQRNKGNFPGRFSGRQFSNSRSEMNVSTLELGDSALYLCARSFSGTGGWETQYFGPGTRLLVL.

This clonotype was seen a handful of times. This chain connects TRBV28 to TRBJ2-2; D is unresolved. The CDR3 runs to 12 residues. Germline CDR1 and CDR2: MDHEN and SYDVKM. V was pared by 3 bases and J by 6 bases, with 5 bases between. The chain's CDR3 is CASSFQPGELFF. In nucleotides, the CDR3 is TGTGCCAGCAGTTTTCAGCCCGGGGAGCTGTTTTTT.

This clonotype has a count of ten or more. The chain uses TRBV5-1 and TRBJ2-4; D gene unclear. V was shortened by 4 bases and J by 3 bases, with 8 bases between the two germline ends. This CDR3 has 13 residues. Germline CDR1 SGHRS, CDR2 YFSETQ. The CDR3 is CASSVDGKNIQYF. CDR3 DNA: TGCGCCAGCAGCGTGGACGGCAAAAACATTCAGTACTTC.

This clonotype was found many times. V is TRBV6-2 or TRBV6-3 and J is TRBJ2-7, with 10 bases that match TRBD2. Germline V gives CDR1 MNHEY, CDR2 SVGEGT. The CDR3 length is 15 residues. J was trimmed by 6 bases and V by 7 bases; bases with no gene match: 12. The CDR3 loop reads CASTSSGGVVLEQYF. The CDR3 nucleotides read TGTGCCAGCACCTCTAGCGGGGGCGTCGTGCTCGAGCAGTACTTC.

This clonotype has ten or more counts. This rearrangement joins TRBV11-2 to TRBJ2-2; perhaps TRBD1 as D (5 bases). With 7 bases removed from V and 7 bases from J, the gap between germline ends came to 10 bases. The germline V gene encodes CDR1 SGHAT and CDR2 FQNNGV. This CDR3 is 12 amino acids long. The CDR3 coding sequence is TGTGCCAGCAACAAAGGGGACGGGGAGCTGTTTTTT. This gives the protein CASNKGDGELFF.

This clonotype was observed many times. The chain combines TRBV27 with TRBJ2-7; D is uncertain. Trimming removed 3 bases at V and 0 bases at J, with 12 bases between. Germline CDR1 and CDR2: MNHEY and SMNVEV (reference sequence). The length of the CDR3 is 15 residues. The CDR3 DNA sequence: TGTGCCAGCAGTTTTCTGCCCACGTACTCCTACGAGCAGTACTTC. This translates into CASSFLPTYSYEQYF.